Presented here are 20 T cell receptor beta chains from one specimen sequenced in a study of cytomegalovirus exposure and HLA in healthy donors. In the PCR, 60 Vbeta and 13 Jbeta primers were used. Sequencing used immunoSEQ multiplex PCR; TCRdb keeps in-frame clones, though not all of them. This table has 93,000 or so clones, 80% to 90% appearing once. Material: PBMCs. These receptors all stem from a woman aged 18 to 35 in good health and CMV-seropositive.

This chain links TRBV13 with TRBJ1-2, with TRBD1 matching over 8 bases. The CDR3 is 13 amino acids. V lost 5 bases and J lost 4; bases outside the gene matches: 3. Germline CDR1 is PRHDT and CDR2 is FYEKMQ (reference sequence). CDR3 sequence reads: CASSNDRGYGYTF. CDR3 DNA sequence: TGTGCCAGCAGCAATGACAGGGGCTATGGCTACACCTTC.

The V and J genes are TRBV6-1 and TRBJ1-3; 7 bases fit TRBD1. The CDR3 runs 15 residues. Trimming took 4 bases from V and 1 from J; bases not matched to a gene: 4. The germline V gene has CDR1 MNHNS and CDR2 SASEGT. This chain's CDR3 is CASSGETGSGNTIYF. CDR3 DNA sequence: TGTGCCAGCAGTGGAGAGACAGGGTCTGGAAACACCATATATTTT.

This clone has only one observation. V gene TRBV6-6 combines with J gene TRBJ1-3; weak D call: TRBD1 (5 bases). V lost 7 bases and J lost 0, with 16 bases in between. CDR1 is MNHNY and CDR2 is SVGAGI in the germline V gene (reference sequence). The CDR3 spans 16 residues. The CDR3 bases are TGTGCCAGCACGACAACGGGCGGGACCTCTGGAAACACCATATATTTT. It yields the protein CASTTTGGTSGNTIYF.

This clone was observed a few times. The chain couples TRBV6-6 to TRBJ2-1; 11 bases map to TRBD2. In germline, CDR1 is MNHNY, CDR2 SVGAGI (reference sequence). The ends lost 2 bases at V and 11 bases at J; junction bases unmatched: 8. The CDR3 spans 15 residues. The CDR3 nucleotides are TGTGCCAGCAGTTACATGCTAGCGGGGGGCCTAAAGCAGTTCTTC. It is translated as CASSYMLAGGLKQFF.

This clone came up once. V gene TRBV5-4 combines with J gene TRBJ2-5, with D uncertain. The germline gives CDR1 SGHNT, CDR2 YYREEE (reference sequence). The CDR3 loop spans 13 amino acids. V lost 0 bases and J 1 base, leaving 4 bases between the germline ends. The CDR3 DNA is TGTGCCAGCAGCTTGGCCCTCCAAGAGACCCAGTACTTC. This gives the protein CASSLALQETQYF. Variable domain in full (rest from reference TRBV5-4 and TRBJ2-5): ETGVTQSPTHLIKTRGQQVTLRCSSQSGHNTVSWYQQALGQGPQFIFQYYREEENGRGNFPPRFSGLQFPNYSSELNVNALELDDSALYLCASSLALQETQYFGPGTRLLVL.

The chain couples TRBV6-5 to TRBJ2-2, with D possibly matching TRBD2 (6 bases). The V gene lost 4 bases and the J gene lost 7 bases, with 10 bases spanning the gap. Germline-derived CDR1 and CDR2 are MNHEY and SVGAGI. This CDR3 has 13 amino acids. CDR3 protein: CASSLLAFGELFF. The CDR3 DNA reads as TGTGCCAGCAGTTTACTAGCATTCGGGGAGCTGTTTTTT.

The chain uses TRBV5-1 and TRBJ2-5; D possibly corresponds to TRBD2 (6 bases). This CDR3 is 18 amino acids long. Deletions cut 0 bases from V and 5 bases from J, with 23 bases between. Germline V lookup: CDR1 SGHRS, CDR2 YFSETQ. This CDR3 reads CASSLEGGCGAREETQYF. The CDR3 bases are TGCGCCAGCAGCTTGGAGGGTGGGTGCGGTGCCCGGGAGGAGACCCAGTACTTC. The full variable domain, with the rest looked up from reference TRBV5-1 and TRBJ2-5, is KAGVTQTPRYLIKTRGQQVTLSCSPISGHRSVSWYQQTPGQGLQFLFEYFSETQRNKGNFPGRFSGRQFSNSRSEMNVSTLELGDSALYLCASSLEGGCGAREETQYFGPGTRLLVL.

The chain has TRBV9 and TRBJ2-3, with TRBD2 matching over 8 bases. The J segment lost 5 bases and the V segment lost 0 bases, leaving 5 bases of the junction unmatched. The CDR3 consists of 15 residues. Germline V gives CDR1 SGDLS, CDR2 YYNGEE. The CDR3 spells CASSVGTSSGDTQYF. CDR3 nucleotide sequence: TGTGCCAGCAGCGTAGGGACTAGCTCTGGAGATACGCAGTATTTT.

This chain links TRBV7-9 with TRBJ1-6; 8 bases fit TRBD1. Germline V gene sequence: CDR1 SEHNR, CDR2 FQNEAQ (reference sequence). V lost 8 bases and J lost 13; bases outside the gene matches: 19. CDR3 length: 16 residues. In DNA, the CDR3 is TGTGCCAGCGCCCTGGACCGGGTGACAGGGGACGGGCCCCTCCACTTT. Protein: CASALDRVTGDGPLHF. The whole variable domain, filled in from reference TRBV7-9 and TRBJ1-6, reads DTGVSQNPRHKITKRGQNVTFRCDPISEHNRLYWYRQTLGQGPEFLTYFQNEAQLEKSRLLSDRFSAERPKGSFSTLEIQRTEQGDSAMYLCASALDRVTGDGPLHFGNGTRLTVT.

The chain joins TRBV14 to TRBJ1-6; D is undetermined. The CDR3 contains 17 residues. V was cut by 0 bases and J by 5 bases, with 14 bases left in between. Germline loops: CDR1 SGHDN, CDR2 FVKESK. CDR3 coding DNA: TGTGCCAGCAGCCAAGATAAACCGGGATATAATAATTCACCCCTCCACTTT. It translates to CASSQDKPGYNNSPLHF.

This clone was seen just once. The gene calls are TRBV28 and TRBJ2-7, with TRBD1 as a possible D gene (5 bases). Germline V gene sequence: CDR1 MDHEN, CDR2 SYDVKM. The CDR3 length is 12 residues. Trimming shortened V by 1 base and J by 5 bases, and 6 bases separated the two germline ends. The DNA of the CDR3 is TGTGCCAGCAGTTTATTACAGGACGAGCAGTACTTC. As protein: CASSLLQDEQYF.

The V gene is TRBV5-3, the J gene TRBJ1-5; D is unresolved. TRBV5-3 is known as an ORF, though its function is uncertain. This CDR3 comprises 15 residues. Trimming cost V 4 bases and J 7 bases, with 18 bases left between them. For the CDR3, the DNA is TGTGCCAGAAGCCTAGAGACCGGCCAGCTGCAGCCCCAGCATTTT. It specifies CARSLETGQLQPQHF.

The chain recombines TRBV5-1 with TRBJ2-7, with D unclear. The V gene's germline CDR1 is SGHRS and CDR2 YFSETQ. CDR3 length: 11 residues. V dropped 3 bases and J dropped 2 bases, with 3 bases sitting between them. The CDR3 here is CASSSAYEQYF. CDR3 sequence (DNA): TGCGCCAGCAGCTCGGCCTACGAGCAGTACTTC.

J is TRBJ2-3 and V is TRBV5-1, with D hard to call. The CDR3 contains 12 residues. In germline, CDR1 is SGHRS, CDR2 YFSETQ. The V end was cut by 1 base, the J end by 6 bases, with 6 bases between. The CDR3 bases are TGCGCCAGCAGCTTGCGGCGGGATACGCAGTATTTT. Translating it yields CASSLRRDTQYF.

As concerns this clone: Different DNA sequences within this sample yield the same CDR3. This sequence joins TRBV5-1 and TRBJ1-4, with a tentative D call TRBD1 (5 bases). V was clipped by 0 bases and J by 7 bases, with 13 bases between them. CDR3 length equals 15 residues. Germline V gene sequence: CDR1 SGHRS, CDR2 YFSETQ. CDR3 nucleotides: TGCGCCAGCAGCTTGGACGGGCAGGGAGGTGAAAAACTGTTTTTT. This gives the protein CASSLDGQGGEKLFF.

The rearrangement uses TRBV5-1 and TRBJ2-3; the match to TRBD2 covers 12 bases. This CDR3 contains 16 residues. Trimming at V came to 4 bases and at J to 5 bases, leaving 8 bases not matched to a gene. The germline V gene encodes CDR1 SGHRS and CDR2 YFSETQ. The CDR3, as DNA: TGCGCCAGCAGCCCCCCGACTAGCGGGAGTATAGATACGCAGTATTTT. It is translated as CASSPPTSGSIDTQYF.

This clone was detected only once. The CDR3 nucleotides read TGTGCCAGCAGCCAGGCGGGACAGGGTCTTTCTGGCTACACCTTC. Translating gives CASSQAGQGLSGYTF. The chain employs TRBV7-8 and TRBJ1-2, with TRBD1 matching over 9 bases. Germline CDR1 is SGHVS and CDR2 is FQNEAQ. The CDR3 is 15 residues long. V trimming: 5 bases; J trimming: 7 bases; junction bases outside the gene matches: 11.

The chain is built from TRBV28 and TRBJ2-7, with 7 bases fitting TRBD1. The junction had 5 bases not matched to a gene; V was cut back by 5 bases and J by 1 base. The CDR3 sequence is 14 residues long. Germline loops: CDR1 MDHEN, CDR2 SYDVKM. DNA of the CDR3: TGTGCCAGCAGTCGACAGGGCCGATCCTACGAGCAGTACTTC. Translating gives CASSRQGRSYEQYF.

This rearrangement joins TRBV27 to TRBJ1-4; D is possibly TRBD1 (6 bases). V dropped 3 bases and J dropped 8 bases, with 16 bases sitting between them. The CDR3 is made up of 15 amino acids. Germline lookup yields CDR1 MNHEY and CDR2 SMNVEV (reference sequence). This CDR3 is CASSLDRGGGEKLFF. The CDR3 region has the DNA TGTGCCAGCAGTTTGGACCGCGGGGGCGGAGAAAAACTGTTTTTT.

This chain connects TRBV28 to TRBJ2-5, with 11 bases aligning to TRBD2. V lost 6 bases, J lost 2 bases, and 5 bases stayed unmatched. Germline V gives CDR1 MDHEN, CDR2 SYDVKM. This CDR3 region has 15 residues. CDR3 in amino acids: CASRVSGRAQETQYF. The DNA of the CDR3 is TGTGCCAGCAGGGTTAGCGGGAGGGCTCAAGAGACCCAGTACTTC.